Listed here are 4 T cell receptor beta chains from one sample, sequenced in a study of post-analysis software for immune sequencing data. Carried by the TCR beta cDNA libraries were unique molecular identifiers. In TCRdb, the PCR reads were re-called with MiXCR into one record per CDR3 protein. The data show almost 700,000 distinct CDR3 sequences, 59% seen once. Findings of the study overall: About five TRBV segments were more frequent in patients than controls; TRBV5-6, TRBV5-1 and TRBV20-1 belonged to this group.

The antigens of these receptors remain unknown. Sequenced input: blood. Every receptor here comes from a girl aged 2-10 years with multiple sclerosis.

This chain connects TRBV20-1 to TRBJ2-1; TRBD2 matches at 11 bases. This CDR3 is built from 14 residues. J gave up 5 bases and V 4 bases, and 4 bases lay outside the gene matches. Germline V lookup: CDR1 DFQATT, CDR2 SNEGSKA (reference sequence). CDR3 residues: CSATGTSGNNEQFF. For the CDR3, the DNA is TGCAGTGCTACCGGGACTAGCGGAAACAATGAGCAGTTCTTC.

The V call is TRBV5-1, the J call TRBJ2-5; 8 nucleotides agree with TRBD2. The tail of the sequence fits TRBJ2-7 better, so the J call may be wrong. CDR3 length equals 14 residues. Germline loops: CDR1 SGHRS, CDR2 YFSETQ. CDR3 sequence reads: CASSPGGEWYEQYF. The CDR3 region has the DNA TGCGCCAGCAGCCCCGGGGGGGAATGGTACGAGCAGTACTTC.

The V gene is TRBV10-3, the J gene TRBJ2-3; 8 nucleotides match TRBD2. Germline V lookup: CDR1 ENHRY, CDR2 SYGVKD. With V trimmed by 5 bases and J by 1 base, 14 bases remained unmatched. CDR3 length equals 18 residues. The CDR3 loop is CAISPGAISGNGTDTQYF. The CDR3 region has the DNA TGTGCCATCAGTCCCGGAGCGATTAGCGGGAACGGCACAGATACGCAGTATTTT.

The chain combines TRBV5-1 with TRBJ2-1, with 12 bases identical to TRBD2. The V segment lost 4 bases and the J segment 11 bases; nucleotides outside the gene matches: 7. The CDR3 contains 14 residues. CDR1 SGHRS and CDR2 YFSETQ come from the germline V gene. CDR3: CASSPRLAGDQQFF. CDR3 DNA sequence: TGCGCCAGCAGCCCAAGACTAGCGGGGGACCAGCAGTTCTTC.